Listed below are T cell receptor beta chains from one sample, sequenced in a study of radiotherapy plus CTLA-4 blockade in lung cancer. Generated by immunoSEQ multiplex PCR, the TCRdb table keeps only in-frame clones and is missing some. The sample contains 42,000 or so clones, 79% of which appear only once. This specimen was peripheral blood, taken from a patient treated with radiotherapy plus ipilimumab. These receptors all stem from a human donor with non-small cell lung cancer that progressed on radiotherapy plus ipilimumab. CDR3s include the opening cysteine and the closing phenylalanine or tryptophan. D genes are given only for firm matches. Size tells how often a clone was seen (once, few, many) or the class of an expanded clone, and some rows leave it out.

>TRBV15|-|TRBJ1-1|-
TGTGCCACCAGCAGAGATGGGGGCCTTGTAACGAACACTGAAGCTTTCTTT
CATSRDGGLVTNTEAFF
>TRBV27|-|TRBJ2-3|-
TGTGCCAGCAGTTTCTTACCGGCCCTTCGGGGGAGAGCAGATACGCAGTATTTT
CASSFLPALRGRADTQYF
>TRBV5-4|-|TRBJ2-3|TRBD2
TGTGCCAGCGGCGCGGGGGGGTACACAGATACGCAGTATTTT
CASGAGGYTDTQYF
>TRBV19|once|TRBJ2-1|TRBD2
TGTGCCAGTAGTATTCAGGGACTACCCCACAATGAGCAGTTCTTC
CASSIQGLPHNEQFF
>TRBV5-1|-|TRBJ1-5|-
TGCGCCAGCAGCACGGACGGGGGGGCCAATCAGCCCCAGCATTTT
CASSTDGGANQPQHF
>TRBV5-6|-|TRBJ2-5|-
TGTGCCAGCAGCTTGCGGATTCCAGCGCGGGAGACCCAGTACTTC
CASSLRIPARETQYF
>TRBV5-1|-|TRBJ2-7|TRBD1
TGCGCCAGCCGCCTCCGACAGGGACCCCTTACGGGCTCCTACGAGCAGTACTTC
CASRLRQGPLTGSYEQYF
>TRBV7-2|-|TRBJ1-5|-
TGTGCCAGCAGCCGACACAGCAATCAGCCCCAGCATTTT
CASSRHSNQPQHF
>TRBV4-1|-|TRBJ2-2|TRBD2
TGCGCCAGCAGTAGCGGGGGGGCGGGCGGGGAGCTGTTTTTT
CASSSGGAGGELFF
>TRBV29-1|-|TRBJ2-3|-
TGCAGCGTTGAAGATCAGGGCACAGATACGCAGTATTTT
CSVEDQGTDTQYF
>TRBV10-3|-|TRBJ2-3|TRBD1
TGTGCCATCAGTCCAAGACAGGGTAGCACAGATACGCAGTATTTT
CAISPRQGSTDTQYF
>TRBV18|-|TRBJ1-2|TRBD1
TGTGCCAGCTCACCGACAGGGATGGGCTATGGCTACACCTTC
CASSPTGMGYGYTF
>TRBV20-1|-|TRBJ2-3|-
TGCAGTGCCCAGGTTCAAGCGCAGTATTTT
CSAQVQAQYF
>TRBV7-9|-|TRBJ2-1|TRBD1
TGTGCCAGCAGCCCGTCCGGGACAGCTAACAATGAGCAGTTCTTC
CASSPSGTANNEQFF
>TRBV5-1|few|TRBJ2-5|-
TGCGCCAGCAGCTTGTCTCCGGGGGATATTCAAGAGACCCAGTACTTC
CASSLSPGDIQETQYF
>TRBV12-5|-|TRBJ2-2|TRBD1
TGTGCTAGCTGGACAGGGGTCACCGGGGAGCTGTTTTTT
CASWTGVTGELFF
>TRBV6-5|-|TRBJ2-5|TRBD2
TGTGCCAGCAGTAGACTAGCGGGGGTCCAAGAGACCCAGTACTTC
CASSRLAGVQETQYF
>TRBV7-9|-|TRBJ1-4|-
TGTGCCAGCAGCTTAGCAGGGGGAAATGAAAAACTGTTTTTT
CASSLAGGNEKLFF
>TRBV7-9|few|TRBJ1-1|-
TGTGCCAGCAGTCCCCGACAAGGGACTCCGGGGGACACTGAAGCTTTCTTT
CASSPRQGTPGDTEAFF
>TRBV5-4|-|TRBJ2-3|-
TGTGCCAGCAGCGGGGACATCTCTAGCACAGATACGCAGTATTTT
CASSGDISSTDTQYF
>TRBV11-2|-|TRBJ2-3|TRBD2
TGTGCCAGCAGCTTACTCATCCGGCGGGGGGGATTGGATACGCAGTATTTT
CASSLLIRRGGLDTQYF
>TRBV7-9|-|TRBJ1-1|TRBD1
TGTGCCAGCAGCTTAGGCTTGGCAGGGGGCCCGGGCACTGAAGCTTTCTTT
CASSLGLAGGPGTEAFF
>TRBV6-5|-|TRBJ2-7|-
TGTGCCAGCAGTTTAGTCAGGGCTACCGAGCAGTACTTC
CASSLVRATEQYF
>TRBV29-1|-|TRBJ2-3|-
TGCAGCGTTGAAGACGGGACAGATACGCAGTATTTT
CSVEDGTDTQYF
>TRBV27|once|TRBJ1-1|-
TGTGCCAGCAGTTTACGGGACATGAACACTGAAGCTTTCTTT
CASSLRDMNTEAFF
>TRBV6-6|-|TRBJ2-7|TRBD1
TGTGCCAGCAGCTCCCTGGGGGACAGCCTGCAGTACTTC
CASSSLGDSLQYF